Listed here are 19 T cell receptor beta chains from one sample, sequenced in a study of T cell responses to AZD1222 COVID-19 vaccine (dated by TCRdb to the early 2020s). The library was generated by the immunoSEQ multiplex PCR assay. TCRdb holds this immuneACCESS table with in-frame rearrangements only. Some clones are missing; in checked studies, unresolved V genes explain under half, and the rest has no known cause. The sample profile shows approximately 150,000 clones; 80% to 95% of them were found once. Together, the top ten hold 1.6% of the sample. The time point label for this specimen denotes: baseline before first vaccination. The specimen comprised peripheral blood, sampled on day 0 of AZD1222 vaccination. The source of these receptors is an adult in good health.

As DNA, the CDR3 is TGTGCCAGCAGTGGGCGGGAGGGGAACACTGAAGCTTTCTTT. Its protein is CASSGREGNTEAFF. The chain employs TRBV2 and TRBJ1-1; D remains ambiguous. The CDR3 is made up of 14 amino acids. Trimming removed 4 bases at V and 1 base at J, with 10 bases between. CDR1 SNHLY and CDR2 FYNNEI come from the germline V gene.

This clone was found a few times. The chain recombines TRBV10-1 with TRBJ2-2; D is unclear. Germline lookup yields CDR1 WNHNN and CDR2 SYGVQD (reference sequence). The ends were cut back, 6 bases at V and 5 bases at J, with 13 bases in the middle. This CDR3 region has 14 residues. The CDR3 here is CASRREMSTGELFF. The CDR3 DNA is TGCGCCAGCAGGAGAGAAATGTCGACCGGGGAGCTGTTTTTT.

The gene calls are TRBV6-5 and TRBJ1-2; 8 bases map to TRBD1. The CDR3 has 14 amino acids. Germline lookup yields CDR1 MNHEY and CDR2 SVGAGI. Trimming removed 5 bases from V and 7 bases from J; junction bases left unmatched: 9. The CDR3 DNA reads TGTGCCAGCAGTCACCCAGGACAGGGCGGTGGCTACACCTTC. Amino acid sequence: CASSHPGQGGGYTF.

With regard to this clone: Distinct nucleotide sequences in the sample also encode this CDR3. The chain is built from TRBV7-2 and TRBJ1-3, with D unresolved. Germline CDR1 reads SGHTA; CDR2 reads FQGNSA. The CDR3 runs to 15 residues. V was shortened by 1 base and J by 4 bases, with 11 bases between the two germline ends. CDR3 DNA sequence: TGTGCCAGCAGCTTAGGCGGAACGGGGGGAAACACCATATATTTT. As protein: CASSLGGTGGNTIYF.

The chain joins TRBV5-4 to TRBJ2-2; D is undetermined. Germline lookup yields CDR1 SGHNT and CDR2 YYREEE (reference sequence). Trimming took off 5 bases at V and 9 bases at J, with 8 bases between the two ends. The CDR3 runs to 11 residues. CDR3 nucleotide sequence: TGTGCCAGCAGTTCCTCCCGGGAGCTGTTTTTT. Translated: CASSSSRELFF.

V and J are TRBV12-5 and TRBJ1-5; no definite D call. The V end lost 1 base, the J end lost 7 bases, and 5 bases lay between the germline ends. CDR1 and CDR2 (germline): LGHNT, FRNRAP. This CDR3 is built from 12 residues. In nucleotides, the CDR3 is TGTGCTAGTGGTTTGGACACGCAGCCCCAGCATTTT. As protein: CASGLDTQPQHF.

CDR3 protein: CASSRDNQPQHF. CDR3 nucleotides: TGTGCCAGCTCCCGGGACAATCAGCCCCAGCATTTT. The chain links TRBV18 to TRBJ1-5; D not resolved. Trimming removed 6 bases from V and 3 bases from J, with 6 bases in between. CDR1 is KGHSH and CDR2 is LQKENI in the germline V gene. This CDR3 spans 12 amino acids.

In regard to this clone: Other DNA sequences from this sample encode an identical CDR3 as well. This chain connects TRBV18 to TRBJ2-3, with D hard to call. Germline V gene lookup returns CDR1 KGHSH and CDR2 LQKENI. The CDR3 is 12 amino acids. V was shortened by 3 bases and J by 3 bases, with 4 bases between the two germline ends. The CDR3 coding sequence is TGTGCCAGCTCACCTTCAACAGATACGCAGTATTTT. This gives the protein CASSPSTDTQYF.

V and J are TRBV19 and TRBJ2-3; 9 nucleotides align to TRBD2. The CDR3 has 15 residues. Germline loops: CDR1 LNHDA, CDR2 SQIVND (reference sequence). After removal of 3 bases from V and 3 bases from J, the junction contained 4 bases not matched to a gene. CDR3 loop: CASSMGGGGTDTQYF. CDR3 sequence (DNA): TGTGCCAGTAGTATGGGCGGGGGGGGAACAGATACGCAGTATTTT.

The chain links TRBV7-3 to TRBJ2-2; D is unclear. Trimming shortened V by 6 bases and J by 7 bases, and 15 bases separated the two germline ends. Germline V gives CDR1 SGHTA, CDR2 FQGTGA. CDR3 length: 14 amino acids. The CDR3 DNA follows: TGTGCCAGCAGATTATCTGCCGGTGGCGGGGAGCTGTTTTTT. It translates to CASRLSAGGGELFF.

The chain uses TRBV4-1 and TRBJ2-5, with D possibly TRBD1 on 6 matching bases. From germline, CDR1 is MGHRA and CDR2 YSYEKL. V lost 1 base to trimming and J lost 3 bases, with 9 bases between them. The CDR3 extends over 14 amino acids. The CDR3 is CASSQVAGEETQYF. Here the CDR3 DNA reads TGCGCCAGCAGCCAAGTGGCAGGGGAAGAGACCCAGTACTTC.

The chain combines TRBV2 with TRBJ1-1; a possible D gene is TRBD1 (5 bases). V was shortened by 4 bases and J by 1 base, with 13 bases between the two germline ends. The CDR3 covers 15 residues. The germline CDR1 and CDR2 sequences are SNHLY and FYNNEI. The CDR3 spells CASSGGWTPNTEAFF. Written as DNA, the CDR3 is TGTGCCAGCAGTGGGGGGTGGACCCCGAACACTGAAGCTTTCTTT.

The chain carries TRBV29-1 and TRBJ2-2, with unresolved D. V was shortened by 7 bases and J by 4 bases, with 13 bases between the two germline ends. Germline assignment: CDR1 SQVTM and CDR2 ANQGSEA. This CDR3 region has 13 residues. The CDR3: CSAHSQSTGELFF. CDR3 nucleotide sequence: TGCAGCGCTCATTCCCAGAGCACCGGGGAGCTGTTTTTT.

The genes are TRBV11-2 and TRBJ1-5; 8 bases fit TRBD1. The CDR3 length is 15 residues. The ends lost 5 bases at V and 3 bases at J; junction bases unmatched: 6. Germline V CDR1 and CDR2: SGHAT, FQNNGV. CDR3 bases: TGTGCCAGCAGCCTGGGACAGGCTTACAATCAGCCCCAGCATTTT. Protein sequence: CASSLGQAYNQPQHF.

This clone was counted at least ten times. The chain recombines TRBV30 with TRBJ1-1, with D uncertain. The CDR3 runs 12 residues. V lost 5 bases, J lost 0 bases, and 7 bases lay in between. CDR1 is GTSNPN and CDR2 is SVGIG in the germline V gene (reference sequence). The CDR3 spells CAWLRLNTEAFF. The CDR3 coding sequence is TGTGCCTGGTTACGGTTGAACACTGAAGCTTTCTTT.

This chain uses TRBV7-8 with TRBJ1-5; D remains ambiguous. Between the trimmed V and J ends, which lost 1 base and 6 bases, there was a span of 22 bases. Looked up from germline, CDR1 is SGHVS and CDR2 is FQNEAQ. The CDR3 is 18 amino acids. The CDR3: CASSLGGEGVAYRQPQHF. CDR3 sequence (DNA): TGTGCCAGCAGCTTAGGGGGAGAGGGAGTAGCCTATCGTCAGCCCCAGCATTTT.

The rearrangement uses TRBV27 and TRBJ2-7; D remains ambiguous. Trimming stripped 6 bases from V and 3 bases from J, with 15 bases between. From germline, CDR1 is MNHEY and CDR2 SMNVEV (reference sequence). CDR3 length equals 14 residues. The CDR3 coding sequence is TGTGCCAGCAGCCTTGCCGCGGAGAACTACGAGCAGTACTTC. The encoded protein is CASSLAAENYEQYF.

The CDR3 bases are TGTGCCAGCAGCCCATTAGCGGGGGAACTTACCGGGGAGCTGTTTTTT. It encodes CASSPLAGELTGELFF. The chain is built from TRBV5-4 and TRBJ2-2; 9 bases fit TRBD2. The trim removed 4 bases at V and 5 bases at J, leaving 9 bases unmatched. From germline, CDR1 is SGHNT and CDR2 YYREEE (reference sequence). This CDR3 spans 16 amino acids.

The chain has TRBV6-1 and TRBJ2-7, with D tentatively TRBD2 (5 bases). The CDR3 has 14 residues. Looked up from germline, CDR1 is MNHNS and CDR2 is SASEGT. Trimming pared 2 bases from V and 10 bases from J, leaving 18 bases between. CDR3 nucleotide sequence: TGTGCCAGCAGTGAAACGGTCGGGGTCACCGTCCAGTACTTC. Amino acids: CASSETVGVTVQYF.